Below, 24 T cell receptor beta chains from the same sample are listed, as sequenced in a study of cytomegalovirus exposure and HLA in healthy donors. It was with 60 Vbeta and 13 Jbeta primers that the PCR ran. Sequenced by immunoSEQ multiplex PCR; TCRdb stores in-frame clones only, minus some. The sample lists some 190,000 clones, about 80% occurring once. Sample: PBMCs. These receptors originate from a young man in good health and CMV-seronegative.

This chain joins TRBV6-5 and TRBJ1-1; D not certain. V was pared by 10 bases and J by 0 bases, with 12 bases between. The CDR3 is 13 amino acids. The germline V gene encodes CDR1 MNHEY and CDR2 SVGAGI. The DNA for the CDR3 is TGTGCCACCCTCCAGCGGGTGAACACTGAAGCTTTCTTT. Translated: CATLQRVNTEAFF.

This chain links TRBV7-9 with TRBJ2-5; TRBD1 matches 8 bases. Germline values: CDR1 SEHNR, CDR2 FQNEAQ (reference sequence). The CDR3 consists of 13 residues. The V segment lost 4 bases and the J segment 7 bases; nucleotides outside the gene matches: 5. This CDR3 is CASSSGQGGTQYF. DNA for the CDR3: TGTGCCAGCAGCTCTGGACAGGGAGGGACCCAGTACTTC.

This clone was observed a few times. The chain combines TRBV29-1 with TRBJ2-7, with TRBD1 identical over 10 bases. The length of the CDR3 is 13 residues. From germline, CDR1 is SQVTM and CDR2 ANQGSEA. After removal of 5 bases from V and 6 bases from J, the junction contained 7 bases not matched to a gene. The CDR3 nucleotides are TGCAGCGTTCCTGGGACAGGGGTGTGCGAGCAGTACTTC. It specifies CSVPGTGVCEQYF.

There are a few counts of this clone. V is TRBV4-2 and J is TRBJ2-7; tentative D call: TRBD2 (6 bases). V gave up 1 base and J gave up 0 bases, with 10 bases separating them. CDR1 is LGHNA and CDR2 is YNFKEQ in the germline V gene. The CDR3 sequence is 15 residues long. In nucleotides, the CDR3 is TGTGCCAGCAGCCAAGGGCTAGCGCTCTCCTACGAGCAGTACTTC. Protein sequence: CASSQGLALSYEQYF.

This clone was recorded once. J is TRBJ1-1 and V is TRBV6-5; maybe TRBD1 (5 bases). Deletions cut 2 bases from V and 5 bases from J, with 12 bases between. The CDR3 contains 14 residues. CDR1 is MNHEY and CDR2 is SVGAGI in the germline V gene. The chain's CDR3 is CASSYGAGVTEAFF. DNA of the CDR3: TGTGCCAGCAGTTACGGTGCGGGGGTTACTGAAGCTTTCTTT.

V is TRBV7-2 and J is TRBJ2-1, with TRBD2 matching 7 bases. Trimming took 0 bases from V and 9 from J; bases not matched to a gene: 14. Germline loops: CDR1 SGHTA, CDR2 FQGNSA. The length of the CDR3 is 17 residues. This CDR3 reads CASSLARRRETSAEQFF. The CDR3, as DNA: TGTGCCAGCAGCTTAGCGCGTCGGCGGGAGACCTCCGCTGAGCAGTTCTTC.

The chain recombines TRBV6-9 with TRBJ2-6; D call uncertain. The CDR3 length is 14 residues. Trimming removed 6 bases from V and 0 bases from J, with 6 bases in between. Germline V gives CDR1 MNHGY, CDR2 SVAAGI. DNA for the CDR3: TGTGCCAGCAGCGAGGACTCTGGGGCCAACGTCCTGACTTTC. Translation: CASSEDSGANVLTF.

The rearrangement uses TRBV5-4 and TRBJ1-4; no definite D call. CDR3 size: 14 residues. V lost 2 bases and J 7 bases, leaving 12 bases between the germline ends. The germline CDR1 and CDR2 sequences are SGHNT and YYREEE (reference sequence). The CDR3 nucleotides are TGTGCCAGCAGCTTTGCGGGAAGTTTTGAAAAACTGTTTTTT. Amino acid sequence: CASSFAGSFEKLFF.

The chain couples TRBV27 to TRBJ1-1, with 7 bases aligning to TRBD1. CDR1 and CDR2 (germline): MNHEY, SMNVEV (reference sequence). The CDR3 is 13 amino acids. V trimming: 6 bases; J trimming: 7 bases; junction bases outside the gene matches: 8. The CDR3 protein is CASSKGTEREAFF. In DNA, the CDR3 is TGTGCCAGCAGCAAAGGGACAGAACGTGAAGCTTTCTTT.

This clone has a handful of counts. This rearrangement joins TRBV14 to TRBJ2-7, with D hard to call. CDR3 size: 12 residues. Germline CDR1 and CDR2: SGHDN and FVKESK. V was pared by 4 bases and J by 4 bases, with 8 bases between. DNA for the CDR3: TGTGCCAGCAGCCCTCACAATTACGAGCAGTACTTC. Protein: CASSPHNYEQYF.

To note about this clone: The sample carries other DNA sequences with the same CDR3. The chain uses TRBV18 and TRBJ1-1; D gene unclear. Per germline, CDR1 KGHSH and CDR2 LQKENI. Trimming stripped 2 bases from V and 1 base from J, with 8 bases between. The CDR3 length is 14 residues. The CDR3 sequence is CASSPLTRNTEAFF. CDR3 nucleotides: TGTGCCAGCTCACCATTAACTAGGAACACTGAAGCTTTCTTT. Looking up the rest from reference TRBV18 and TRBJ1-1 gives the full variable domain: NAGVMQNPRHLVRRRGQEARLRCSPMKGHSHVYWYRQLPEEGLKFMVYLQKENIIDESGMPKERFSAEFPKEGPSILRIQQVVRGDSAAYFCASSPLTRNTEAFFGQGTRLTVV.

The V gene is TRBV9, the J gene TRBJ1-1; 9 positions match TRBD1. Germline-derived CDR1 and CDR2 are SGDLS and YYNGEE. The CDR3 extends over 15 amino acids. With 3 bases clipped from V and 8 bases from J, the junction kept 11 bases outside the gene matches. CDR3 sequence (DNA): TGTGCCAGCAGCGGCGCCGGGACAGGGAGACCCGAAGCTTTCTTT. Amino acid sequence: CASSGAGTGRPEAFF.

This rearrangement joins TRBV7-2 to TRBJ1-4; no reliable D call. This CDR3 is 13 amino acids long. CDR1 is SGHTA, CDR2 FQGNSA, per germline. Between the trimmed V and J ends, which lost 1 base and 8 bases, there was a span of 8 bases. The DNA for the CDR3 is TGTGCCAGCAGCTTAGGGGCAGCCGAAAAACTGTTTTTT. Translation: CASSLGAAEKLFF.

This clone was counted only a few times. A far larger clone is one nucleotide away, so this likely arose from a read error. The chain is built from TRBV5-1 and TRBJ2-7, with 10 bases lining up with TRBD2. Looked up from germline, CDR1 is SGHRS and CDR2 is YFSETQ. Trimming took 4 bases from V and 9 from J; bases not matched to a gene: 13. The CDR3 runs 15 residues. Written as DNA, the CDR3 is TGCGCCAGCAGCCCGGGGACTAGCGCACAGAGGGGGCAGTACTTC. Amino acids: CASSPGTSAQRGQYF.

The CDR3 DNA follows: TGTGCCAGCAGCACAGGAAAATACAGGGGCCCGATTTCGGACGAGCAGTACTTC. This encodes CASSTGKYRGPISDEQYF. The chain employs TRBV7-9 and TRBJ2-7, with 7 nucleotides matching TRBD1. The V and J ends lost 5 bases and 5 bases, in that order; junction bases with no gene match: 21. Germline V gene lookup returns CDR1 SEHNR and CDR2 FQNEAQ (reference sequence). The CDR3 is made up of 18 amino acids.

Here the CDR3 reads CASSRAGTGSDTQYF. The CDR3 DNA follows: TGCGCCAGCAGCCGGGCCGGGACAGGGTCGGATACGCAGTATTTT. The chain employs TRBV4-3 and TRBJ2-3, with 9 bases lining up with TRBD1. CDR1 and CDR2 (germline): LGHNA, YSLEER. Germline trimming cut 4 bases from V and 6 bases from J; bases unmatched to any gene: 8. The CDR3 is 15 residues long.

The CDR3 region is CASSEHAGGRGELTDTQYF. CDR3 bases: TGTGCCAGCAGTGAACACGCGGGAGGGCGCGGGGAGCTAACAGATACGCAGTATTTT. The chain couples TRBV2 to TRBJ2-3, with 9 bases fitting TRBD2. This CDR3 comprises 19 residues. Germline V gene data show CDR1 as SNHLY and CDR2 as FYNNEI. The V gene end was trimmed by 2 bases and the J gene end by 3 bases; junction bases not matched to a gene: 15.

This clone was counted only a few times. The J gene is TRBJ2-1, the V gene TRBV19; 14 positions match TRBD2. The CDR3 loop spans 19 amino acids. Germline assignment: CDR1 LNHDA and CDR2 SQIVND (reference sequence). V lost 5 bases, J lost 8 bases, and 17 bases stayed unmatched. DNA of the CDR3: TGTGCCAGTAGTGCGACAAAAGGACTAGCGGGGGGCCCAGGGGATGAGCAGTTCTTC. It yields the protein CASSATKGLAGGPGDEQFF.

The V call is TRBV9, the J call TRBJ2-7, with 8 bases that match TRBD2. V lost 2 bases and J lost 4; bases outside the gene matches: 20. The CDR3 runs to 19 residues. Per germline, CDR1 SGDLS and CDR2 YYNGEE. The CDR3 region has the DNA TGTGCCAGCAGCGTCGATTTCATAAAGACTAGCGAGCATATTTACGAGCAGTACTTC. Amino acids: CASSVDFIKTSEHIYEQYF.

CDR3 residues: CASRRAGGPQYEQYF. CDR3 bases: TGTGCCAGCAGGAGAGCGGGGGGGCCTCAATACGAGCAGTACTTC. This rearrangement joins TRBV6-5 to TRBJ2-7, with 10 bases aligning to TRBD2. This CDR3 region has 15 residues. Germline V gives CDR1 MNHEY, CDR2 SVGAGI. Trimming took 6 bases from V and 4 from J; bases not matched to a gene: 9.

The chain has TRBV27 and TRBJ2-7; D possibly corresponds to TRBD2 (5 bases). Germline V gene sequence: CDR1 MNHEY, CDR2 SMNVEV (reference sequence). The length of the CDR3 is 16 residues. V gave up 0 bases and J gave up 3 bases, with 15 bases separating them. This CDR3 is CASSLSPPDGNYEQYF. CDR3 nucleotides: TGTGCCAGCAGTTTATCGCCTCCGGACGGGAACTACGAGCAGTACTTC.

The genes are TRBV7-8 and TRBJ1-5, with TRBD1 as a possible D gene (5 bases). The length of the CDR3 is 15 residues. V lost 5 bases, J lost 0 bases, and 11 bases lay in between. The germline CDR1 and CDR2 sequences are SGHVS and FQNEAQ. The CDR3 nucleotides read TGTGCCAGCAGCCCCGGACACAATAGCAATCAGCCCCAGCATTTT. It is translated as CASSPGHNSNQPQHF. Combining the CDR3 with reference TRBV7-8 and TRBJ1-5 gives the whole variable domain GAGVSQSPRYKVAKRGQDVALRCDPISGHVSLFWYQQALGQGPEFLTYFQNEAQLDKSGLPSDRFFAERPEGSVSTLKIQRTQQEDSAVYLCASSPGHNSNQPQHFGDGTRLSIL.

This chain uses TRBV15 with TRBJ1-2; 7 nucleotides align to TRBD1. CDR3 length: 13 residues. V shed 5 bases and J 6 bases; nucleotides not matched to a gene: 6. CDR1 is LNHNV and CDR2 is YYDKDF in the germline V gene (reference sequence). CDR3 in DNA: TGTGCCACCAGCGTGCGACAGGGTGATGGCTACACCTTC. The encoded protein is CATSVRQGDGYTF. Supplemented by reference TRBV15 and TRBJ1-2, the full variable domain reads DAMVIQNPRYQVTQFGKPVTLSCSQTLNHNVMYWYQQKSSQAPKLLFHYYDKDFNNEADTPDNFQSRRPNTSFCFLDIRSPGLGDTAMYLCATSVRQGDGYTFGSGTRLTVV.

The chain is built from TRBV2 and TRBJ1-6, with TRBD1 matching 10 bases. CDR1 is SNHLY, CDR2 FYNNEI, per germline. CDR3 length equals 16 residues. V shed 6 bases and J 1 base; nucleotides not matched to a gene: 3. The DNA for the CDR3 is TGTGCCAGCAGCGAGGACAGGGGGTCCTATAATTCACCCCTCCACTTT. This encodes CASSEDRGSYNSPLHF.